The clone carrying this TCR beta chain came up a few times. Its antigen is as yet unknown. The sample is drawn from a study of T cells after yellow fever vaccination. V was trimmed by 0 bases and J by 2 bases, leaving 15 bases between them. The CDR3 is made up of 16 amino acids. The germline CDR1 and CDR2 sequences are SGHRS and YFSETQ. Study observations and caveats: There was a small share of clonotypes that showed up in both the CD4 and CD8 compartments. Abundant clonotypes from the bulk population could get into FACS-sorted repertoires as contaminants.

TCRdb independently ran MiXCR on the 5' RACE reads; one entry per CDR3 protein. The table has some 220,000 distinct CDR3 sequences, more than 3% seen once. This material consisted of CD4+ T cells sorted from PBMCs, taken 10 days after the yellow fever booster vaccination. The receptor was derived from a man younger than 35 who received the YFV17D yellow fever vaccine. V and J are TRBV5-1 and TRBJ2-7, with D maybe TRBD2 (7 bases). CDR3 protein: CASSLDPAGTTYEQYF. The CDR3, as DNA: TGCGCCAGCAGCTTGGACCCAGCGGGGACAACCTACGAGCAGTACTTC.